These 21 T cell receptor beta chains share one sample of origin, sequenced in a study of CD8+CD57+ T cells in acquired aplastic anemia (dated by TCRdb to the late 2010s). The sequencer was an Illumina HiSeq 2000. Genomic DNA was used as template for profiling of TCR beta VDJ combinations and CDR3 sequences. TCRdb cleaned the public reads at Q25 with fastp, built clones with MiXCR and kept in-frame beta chains. Rows merge per CDR3 protein into single entries with the most common DNA and genes. For this sample the table gives some 410,000 distinct CDR3 sequences, of which roughly 64% were detected only once. Of the sample, 4% is held by the ten largest clones. Material for sequencing was sorted CD4+, CD8+, or CD8+CD57+ T cells (not recorded which) from PBMCs. Every receptor here comes from a human donor in good health, serving as a control.

The rearrangement uses TRBV10-3 and TRBJ1-2; 8 bases are shared with TRBD1. J lost 4 bases, V lost 4 bases, and 8 bases had no gene match. This CDR3 has 15 amino acids. CDR1 and CDR2 (germline): ENHRY, SYGVKD. The CDR3 loop is CAISADRAILYGYTF. For the CDR3, the DNA is TGTGCCATCAGTGCGGACAGGGCCATCCTCTATGGCTACACCTTC.

The chain has TRBV12-3 or TRBV12-4 and TRBJ1-4; the D is unclear. V dropped 5 bases and J dropped 11 bases, with 9 bases sitting between them. The CDR3 totals 11 residues. In DNA form, the CDR3 reads TGTGCCAGCAGTAACTCCGATAAACTGTTTTTT. It translates to CASSNSDKLFF.

This clonotype was seen repeatedly, ten times or more. The V and J genes are TRBV19 and TRBJ2-2; 7 bases line up with TRBD1. CDR3 length: 15 amino acids. Unmatched junction bases numbered 13, after V lost 11 bases and J lost 4 bases. Germline CDR1 reads LNHDA; CDR2 reads SQIVND (reference sequence). CDR3 sequence: CAAKTGLSGTGELFF. Written as DNA, the CDR3 is TGTGCCGCCAAGACAGGGCTTTCGGGCACCGGGGAGCTGTTTTTT.

There are many counts of this clonotype. The chain links TRBV12-3 or TRBV12-4 to TRBJ1-2, with no clear D. The CDR3 loop spans 13 amino acids. The ends were cut back, 3 bases at V and 0 bases at J, with 5 bases in the middle. The CDR3: CASSFRTNYGYTF. For the CDR3, the DNA is TGTGCCAGCAGTTTTAGGACTAACTATGGCTACACCTTC.

Remarks on this clonotype: At one end, the junction sequence differs from germline, possibly due to a read error. The CDR3 DNA sequence: TGTGCCAGTACGTTAGGGGGGGGTAATTATGCCTTCCACTTT. Residues: CASTLGGGNYAFHF. The chain has TRBV19 and TRBJ1-2; a possible D gene is TRBD1 (6 bases). The CDR3 totals 14 residues. Germline values: CDR1 LNHDA, CDR2 SQIVND (reference sequence).

This clonotype was observed at least ten times. The V gene is TRBV7-2, the J gene TRBJ1-4; D perhaps matches TRBD1 (5 bases). This CDR3 has 14 amino acids. Germline-derived CDR1 and CDR2 are SGHTA and FQGNSA. Trimming stripped 7 bases from V and 1 base from J, with 10 bases between. The CDR3 coding sequence is TGTGCCAGCACCTTTGACAGAACTAATGAAAAACTGTTTTTT. As protein: CASTFDRTNEKLFF.

To note about this clonotype: The conserved final phenylalanine or tryptophan is absent from the CDR3, which likely points to a read error. The rearrangement joins TRBV7-9 to TRBJ1-2; 7 bases fit TRBD1. Germline trimming cut 5 bases from V and 9 bases from J; bases unmatched to any gene: 9. Germline V CDR1 and CDR2: SEHNR, FQNEAQ (reference sequence). The CDR3 length is 13 residues. The CDR3 DNA reads TGTGCCAGCAGCCTCCAGGGGGGCGGGCGCTACACCCAC. This translates into CASSLQGGGRYTH.

This chain links TRBV2 with TRBJ2-3, with TRBD2 matching 7 bases. Trimming took 4 bases from V and 14 from J; bases not matched to a gene: 6. CDR3 length: 11 amino acids. Germline CDR1 is SNHLY and CDR2 is FYNNEI. The CDR3 loop is CASSGQIAGYF. As DNA, the CDR3 is TGTGCCAGCAGTGGTCAGATAGCGGGGTATTTT.

This chain joins TRBV19 and TRBJ2-1; D is perhaps TRBD2 (7 bases). V shed 5 bases and J shed 5 bases, with 19 bases lying between them. This CDR3 is 16 amino acids long. Germline CDR1 and CDR2: LNHDA and SQIVND (reference sequence). The CDR3 loop reads CASSPRLGGADNEQFF. CDR3 coding DNA: TGTGCCAGTAGTCCCAGACTAGGGGGGGCCGACAATGAGCAGTTCTTC.

The chain combines TRBV7-9 with TRBJ2-5; D not certain. The CDR3 extends over 13 amino acids. V shed 5 bases and J shed 5 bases, with 12 bases lying between them. Germline V gene sequence: CDR1 SEHNR, CDR2 FQNEAQ (reference sequence). The CDR3 loop is CASSQAFQETQYF. The CDR3, as DNA: TGTGCCAGCAGCCAAGCCTTTCAGGAGACCCAGTACTTC.

This chain connects TRBV2 to TRBJ2-7; D unclear. Between the trimmed V and J ends, which lost 2 bases and 6 bases, there was a span of 14 bases. Germline CDR1 and CDR2: SNHLY and FYNNEI. The CDR3 sequence is 14 residues long. DNA of the CDR3: TGTGCCAGCAGTGAAACAACATCCGCCTTCGAGCAGTACTTC. It specifies CASSETTSAFEQYF. Combining the CDR3 with reference TRBV2 and TRBJ2-7 gives the whole variable domain EPEVTQTPSHQVTQMGQEVILRCVPISNHLYFYWYRQILGQKVEFLVSFYNNEISEKSEIFDDQFSVERPDGSNFTLKIRSTKLEDSAMYFCASSETTSAFEQYFGPGTRLTVT.

The V gene is TRBV7-2, the J gene TRBJ1-2; no reliable D call. There are 13 residues in the CDR3. Looked up from germline, CDR1 is SGHTA and CDR2 is FQGNSA. V shed 8 bases and J shed 14 bases, with 24 bases lying between them. CDR3 amino acids: CASCSKGDGTDTF. CDR3 in DNA: TGTGCCAGCTGCTCTAAGGGCGACGGCACAGATACCTTC.

V usage is TRBV12-3 or TRBV12-4 and J usage is TRBJ1-1, with D uncertain. The CDR3 sequence is 13 residues long. Trimming shortened V by 7 bases and J by 0 bases, and 9 bases separated the two germline ends. The CDR3 DNA sequence: TGTGCCAGCACCGCCACCATGAACACTGAAGCTTTCTTT. Protein sequence: CASTATMNTEAFF.

The CDR3 reads CASSSLRGLGEQYF. The CDR3 DNA is TGTGCCAGCAGTTCTCTTAGGGGCCTGGGAGAGCAGTACTTC. V gene TRBV12-3 or TRBV12-4 combines with J gene TRBJ2-7, with D possibly matching TRBD1 (5 bases). V gave up 4 bases and J gave up 7 bases, with 17 bases separating them. The CDR3 is 14 amino acids.

This clonotype was recorded once. Here the CDR3 DNA reads TGTGCCAGCAGCTACTCGAGGGACTATGGCTACACCTTC. Encoded protein: CASSYSRDYGYTF. The chain recombines TRBV12-3 or TRBV12-4 with TRBJ1-2; no clear D gene. V dropped 6 bases and J dropped 3 bases, with 11 bases sitting between them. There are 13 residues in the CDR3.

This chain joins TRBV9 and TRBJ1-6, with D possibly matching TRBD1 (5 bases). The CDR3 loop spans 15 amino acids. In germline, CDR1 is SGDLS, CDR2 YYNGEE. V lost 4 bases, J lost 14 bases, and 22 bases lay in between. CDR3 in amino acids: CASSRESDTDYTLHF. The CDR3 nucleotides read TGTGCCAGCAGCCGCGAATCGGACACGGATTACACCCTCCACTTT.

There are many counts of this clonotype. This rearrangement joins TRBV6-2 or TRBV6-3 to TRBJ2-7; D perhaps matches TRBD1 (6 bases). This CDR3 has 14 amino acids. The germline V gene has CDR1 MNHEY and CDR2 SVGEGT. Trimming took off 11 bases at V and 0 bases at J, with 17 bases between the two ends. CDR3 DNA: TGTGCCGCCAAACGGGACATCTACTCCTACGAGCAGTACTTC. This translates into CAAKRDIYSYEQYF.

The chain uses TRBV7-3 and TRBJ2-7; TRBD2 agrees at 8 bases. The CDR3 totals 13 residues. Germline CDR1 and CDR2: SGHTA and FQGTGA. V was clipped by 5 bases and J by 6 bases; unmatched bases: 6. CDR3 protein: CASSREGSLEQYF. CDR3 nucleotide sequence: TGTGCCAGCAGCCGGGAGGGTTCTCTCGAGCAGTACTTC.

This clonotype occurred many times. The V call is TRBV19, the J call TRBJ2-7; D may be TRBD1 (5 bases). Germline V gene lookup returns CDR1 LNHDA and CDR2 SQIVND (reference sequence). This CDR3 region has 13 residues. Trimming took off 11 bases at V and 1 base at J, with 15 bases between the two ends. As DNA, the CDR3 is TGTGCCGGGTACCACAGGCCTTCCTACGAGCAGTACTTC. Translation gives CAGYHRPSYEQYF. Variable domain in full (rest from reference TRBV19 and TRBJ2-7): DGGITQSPKYLFRKEGQNVTLSCEQNLNHDAMYWYRQDPGQGLRLIYYSQIVNDFQKGDIAEGYSVSREKKESFPLTVTSAQKNPTAFYLCAGYHRPSYEQYFGPGTRLTVT.

Comments on this clonotype: The missing conserved phenylalanine or tryptophan at the end of this CDR3 makes a read error likely. It is unclear where the CDR3 begins or ends on the DNA, so no DNA is shown, and the CDR3 is as TCRdb lists it. The chain recombines TRBV10-2 with TRBJ1-2; the table's D gene call, TRBD1, was not cross checked with the DNA. Looked up from germline, CDR1 is WSHSY and CDR2 is SAAADI. Termini included, the CDR3 measures 14 amino acids. CDR3 in amino acids: CASTDRAEIYGSTL.

Ten or more counts support this clonotype. The V call is TRBV20-1, the J call TRBJ2-3; 15 nucleotides align to TRBD2. CDR3 length: 16 amino acids. Unmatched junction bases numbered 10, after V lost 6 bases and J lost 6 bases. Per germline, CDR1 DFQATT and CDR2 SNEGSKA (reference sequence). CDR3 residues: CSATGLAGGPTDTQYF. CDR3 bases: TGCAGTGCGACCGGACTAGCGGGGGGGCCAACTGATACGCAGTATTTT.